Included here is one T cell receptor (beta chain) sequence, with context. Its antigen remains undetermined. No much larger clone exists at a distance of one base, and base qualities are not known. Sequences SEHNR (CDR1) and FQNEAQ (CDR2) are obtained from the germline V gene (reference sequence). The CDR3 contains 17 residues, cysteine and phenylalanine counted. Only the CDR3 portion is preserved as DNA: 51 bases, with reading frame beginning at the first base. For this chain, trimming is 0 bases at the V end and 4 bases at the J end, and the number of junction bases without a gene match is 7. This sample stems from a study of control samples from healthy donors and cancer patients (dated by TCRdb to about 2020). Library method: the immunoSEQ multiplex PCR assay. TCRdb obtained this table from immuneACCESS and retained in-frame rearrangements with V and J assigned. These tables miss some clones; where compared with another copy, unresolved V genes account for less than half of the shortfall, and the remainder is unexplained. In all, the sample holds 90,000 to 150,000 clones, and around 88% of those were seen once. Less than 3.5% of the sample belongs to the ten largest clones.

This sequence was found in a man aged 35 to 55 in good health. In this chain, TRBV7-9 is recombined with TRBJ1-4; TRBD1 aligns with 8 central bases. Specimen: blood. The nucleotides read TGTGCCAGCAGCTTAGCCGGCAGGGGGCCGGATAATGAAAAACTGTTTTTT. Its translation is CASSLAGRGPDNEKLFF.